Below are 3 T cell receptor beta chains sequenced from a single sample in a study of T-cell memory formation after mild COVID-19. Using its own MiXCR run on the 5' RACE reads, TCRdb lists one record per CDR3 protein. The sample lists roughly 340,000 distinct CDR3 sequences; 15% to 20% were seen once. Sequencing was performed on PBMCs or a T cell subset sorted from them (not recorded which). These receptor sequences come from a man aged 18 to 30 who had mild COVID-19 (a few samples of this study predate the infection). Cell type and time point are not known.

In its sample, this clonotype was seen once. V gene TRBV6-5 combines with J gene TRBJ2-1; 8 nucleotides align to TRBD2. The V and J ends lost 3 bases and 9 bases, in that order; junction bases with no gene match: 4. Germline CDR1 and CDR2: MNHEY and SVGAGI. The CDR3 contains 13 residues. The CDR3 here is CASSYRTSFEQFF. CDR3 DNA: TGTGCCAGCAGTTATAGGACTAGCTTTGAGCAGTTCTTC.

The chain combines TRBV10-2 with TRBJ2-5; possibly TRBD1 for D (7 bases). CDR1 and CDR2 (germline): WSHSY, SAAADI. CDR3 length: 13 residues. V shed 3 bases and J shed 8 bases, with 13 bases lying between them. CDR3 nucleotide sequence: TGCGCCAGCAGTGACGGGGGACAGAAAACCCAGTACTTC. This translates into CASSDGGQKTQYF.

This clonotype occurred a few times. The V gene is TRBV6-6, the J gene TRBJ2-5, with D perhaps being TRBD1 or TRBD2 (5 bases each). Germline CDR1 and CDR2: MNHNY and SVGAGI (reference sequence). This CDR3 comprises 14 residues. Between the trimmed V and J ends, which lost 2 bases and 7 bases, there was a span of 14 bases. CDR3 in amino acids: CASSYRGDARTQYF. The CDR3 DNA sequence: TGTGCCAGCAGTTACAGGGGAGACGCCCGGACCCAGTACTTC.